This T cell receptor (beta chain) was obtained from a study of blood T cell repertoires in COVID-19. Across the study: The United States, Italy and Spain were the sources of the acute and convalescent COVID-19 samples. T cells, B-cell-depleted T cells, or PBMCs supplied cDNA or gDNA.

The V end lost 1 base, the J end lost 5 bases, and 9 bases lay between the germline ends. CDR1 and CDR2 (germline): SGHRS, YFSETQ. CDR3 length equals 14 residues. As handled by the study authors: Reference gene primers were amplified, and this amplification served to estimate nucleated cell counts. TCRdb's copy holds only in-frame clones and misses some; the assay was immunoSEQ multiplex PCR. V and J calls and clone size are those listed in that table; D and trimming were worked out from the DNA. This table has about 170,000 clones, approximately 90% appearing once. This sequence was found in a man aged 45-65 years who had recovered from COVID-19. The material sequenced was peripheral blood. The rearrangement links TRBV5-1 to TRBJ2-2; the D is unclear. CDR3 sequence: CASSLPGPTGELFF. The CDR3 coding sequence is TGCGCCAGCAGCTTGCCAGGTCCGACCGGGGAGCTGTTTTTT.